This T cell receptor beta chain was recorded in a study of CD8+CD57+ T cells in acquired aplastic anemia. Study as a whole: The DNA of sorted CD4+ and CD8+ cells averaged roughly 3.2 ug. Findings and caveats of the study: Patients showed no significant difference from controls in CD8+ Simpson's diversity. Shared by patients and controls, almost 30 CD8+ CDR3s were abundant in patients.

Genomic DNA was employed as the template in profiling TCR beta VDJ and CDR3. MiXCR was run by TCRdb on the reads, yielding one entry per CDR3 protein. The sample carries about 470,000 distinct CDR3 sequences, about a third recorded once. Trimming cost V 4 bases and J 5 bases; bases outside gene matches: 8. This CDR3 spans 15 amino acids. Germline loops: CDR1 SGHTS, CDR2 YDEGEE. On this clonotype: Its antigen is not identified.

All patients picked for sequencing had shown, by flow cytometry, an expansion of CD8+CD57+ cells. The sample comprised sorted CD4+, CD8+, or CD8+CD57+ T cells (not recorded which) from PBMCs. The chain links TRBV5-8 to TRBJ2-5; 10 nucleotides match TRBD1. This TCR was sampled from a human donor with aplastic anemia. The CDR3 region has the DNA TGTGCCAGCAGCCTAGGGACAGGGGTGCGGGAGACCCAGTACTTC. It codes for CASSLGTGVRETQYF.